This TCR beta chain was sequenced during a study of T cell responses to AZD1222 COVID-19 vaccine. CDR1 and CDR2 from the germline V gene are LGHDT and YNNKEL (reference sequence). The CDR3 is 15 residues long. The germline V and J ends were trimmed by 4 bases and 7 bases, with 14 bases remaining between them. Study-wide findings and caveats: With two AZD1222 doses given, Spike-specific TCR breadth and depth both rose.

This clone came up a few times. Antigen specificity is unknown. Clones were sequenced by immunoSEQ multiplex PCR, and TCRdb holds only the in-frame ones, with some missing. The table has 130,000 to 150,000 clones, 80% to 90% seen once. J is TRBJ1-6 and V is TRBV3-1 (or the pseudogene TRBV3-2); D remains ambiguous. This specimen consisted of peripheral blood, obtained on day 0 of AZD1222 vaccination. This receptor was identified in an adult in good health. The CDR3 nucleotides are TGTGCCAGCAGCCGCTGGACGGGTTACAATTCACCCCTCCACTTT. Encoded protein: CASSRWTGYNSPLHF.